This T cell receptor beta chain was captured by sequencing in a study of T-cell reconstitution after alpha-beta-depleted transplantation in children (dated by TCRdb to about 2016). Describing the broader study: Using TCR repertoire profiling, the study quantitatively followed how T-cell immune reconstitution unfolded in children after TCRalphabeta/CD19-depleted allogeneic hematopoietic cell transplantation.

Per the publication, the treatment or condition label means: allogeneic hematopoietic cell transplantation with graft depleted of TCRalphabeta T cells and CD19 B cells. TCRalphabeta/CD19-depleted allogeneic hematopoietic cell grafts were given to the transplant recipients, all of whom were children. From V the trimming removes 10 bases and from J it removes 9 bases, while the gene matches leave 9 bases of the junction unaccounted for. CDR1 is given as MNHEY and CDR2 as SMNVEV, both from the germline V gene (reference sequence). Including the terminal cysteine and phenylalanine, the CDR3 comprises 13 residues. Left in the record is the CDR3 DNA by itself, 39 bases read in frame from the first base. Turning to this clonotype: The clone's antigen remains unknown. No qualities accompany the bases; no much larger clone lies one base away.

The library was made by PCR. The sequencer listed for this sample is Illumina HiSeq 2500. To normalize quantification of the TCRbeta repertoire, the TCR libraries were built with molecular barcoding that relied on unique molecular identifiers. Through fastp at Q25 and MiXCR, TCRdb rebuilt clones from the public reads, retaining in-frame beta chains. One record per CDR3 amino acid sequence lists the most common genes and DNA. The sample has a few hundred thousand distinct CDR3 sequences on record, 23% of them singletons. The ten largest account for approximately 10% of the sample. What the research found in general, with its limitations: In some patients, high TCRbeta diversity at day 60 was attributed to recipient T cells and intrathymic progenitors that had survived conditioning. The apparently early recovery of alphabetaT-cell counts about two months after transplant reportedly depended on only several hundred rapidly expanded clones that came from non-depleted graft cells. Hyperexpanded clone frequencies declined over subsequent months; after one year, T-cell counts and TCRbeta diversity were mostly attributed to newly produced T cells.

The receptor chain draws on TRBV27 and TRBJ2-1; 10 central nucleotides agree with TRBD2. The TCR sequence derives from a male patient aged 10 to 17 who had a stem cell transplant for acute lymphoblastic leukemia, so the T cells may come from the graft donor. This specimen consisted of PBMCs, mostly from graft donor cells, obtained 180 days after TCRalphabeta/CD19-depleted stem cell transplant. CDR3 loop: CATRLAGEIEQFF. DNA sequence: TGTGCCACAAGGCTAGCGGGAGAGATTGAGCAGTTCTTC.